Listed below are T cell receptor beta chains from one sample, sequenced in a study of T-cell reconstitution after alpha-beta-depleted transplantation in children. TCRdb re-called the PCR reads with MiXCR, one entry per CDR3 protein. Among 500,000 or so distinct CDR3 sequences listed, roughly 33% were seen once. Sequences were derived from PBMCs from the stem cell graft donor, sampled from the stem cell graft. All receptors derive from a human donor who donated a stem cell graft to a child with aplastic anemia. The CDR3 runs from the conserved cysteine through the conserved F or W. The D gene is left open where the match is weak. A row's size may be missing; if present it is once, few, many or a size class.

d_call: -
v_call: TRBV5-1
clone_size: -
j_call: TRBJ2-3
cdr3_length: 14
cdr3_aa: CASSSLEEADTQYF
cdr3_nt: TGCGCCAGCAGCAGCTTGGAGGAAGCAGATACGCAGTATTTT

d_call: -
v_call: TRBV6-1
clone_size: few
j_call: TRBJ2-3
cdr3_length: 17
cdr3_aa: CASSHRGSGKGGDTQYF
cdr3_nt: TGTGCCAGCAGCCACCGTGGTAGCGGCAAAGGGGGGGATACGCAGTATTTT

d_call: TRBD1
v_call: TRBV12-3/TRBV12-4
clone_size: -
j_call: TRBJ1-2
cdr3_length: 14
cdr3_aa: CASGRDRGLGGYTF
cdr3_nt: TGTGCCAGCGGCCGGGACAGGGGGCTCGGAGGCTACACCTTC

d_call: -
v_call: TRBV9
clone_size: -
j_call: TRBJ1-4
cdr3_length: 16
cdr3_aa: CASSVRDTSPNEKLFF
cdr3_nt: TGTGCCAGCAGCGTAAGGGACACCTCCCCAAATGAAAAACTGTTTTTT

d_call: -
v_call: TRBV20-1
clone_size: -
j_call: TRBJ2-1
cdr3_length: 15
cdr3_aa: CCASSSAGIYNEQFF
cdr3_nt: TGCTGTGCTAGTTCTTCGGCCGGGATCTACAATGAGCAGTTCTTC

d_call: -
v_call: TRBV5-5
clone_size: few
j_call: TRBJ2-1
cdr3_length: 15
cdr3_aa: CASPPPQGHPNEQFF
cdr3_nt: TGTGCCAGCCCCCCTCCGCAGGGCCACCCGAATGAGCAGTTCTTC

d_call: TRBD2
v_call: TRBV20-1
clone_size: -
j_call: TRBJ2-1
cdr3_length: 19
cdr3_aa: CSASAGTSGRASSYNEQFF
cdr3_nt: TGCAGTGCTAGCGCCGGGACTAGCGGGAGGGCGAGCTCCTACAATGAGCAGTTCTTC

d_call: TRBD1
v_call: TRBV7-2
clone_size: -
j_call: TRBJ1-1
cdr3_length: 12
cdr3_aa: CASSLGTERAFF
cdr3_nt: TGTGCCAGCAGCCTGGGGACAGAAAGGGCTTTCTTT

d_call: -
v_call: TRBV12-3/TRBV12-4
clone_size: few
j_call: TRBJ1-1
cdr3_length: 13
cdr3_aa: CASSASPNTEAFF
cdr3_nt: TGTGCCAGCAGTGCGTCCCCGAACACTGAAGCTTTCTTT

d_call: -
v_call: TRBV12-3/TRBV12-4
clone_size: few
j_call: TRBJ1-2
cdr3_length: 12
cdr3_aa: CASSDYSYGYTF
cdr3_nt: TGTGCCAGCTCCGATTACAGCTATGGCTACACCTTC

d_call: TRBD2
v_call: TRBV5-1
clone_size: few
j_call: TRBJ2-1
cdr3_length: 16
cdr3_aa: CASSQWTSGRAREQFF
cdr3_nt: TGCGCCAGCAGCCAATGGACTAGCGGGAGGGCCCGAGAGCAGTTCTTC

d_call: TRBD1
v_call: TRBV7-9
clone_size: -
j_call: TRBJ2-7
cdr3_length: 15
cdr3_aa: CASSDSDRATYEQYF
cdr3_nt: TGTGCCAGCAGCGATTCTGACAGGGCAACCTACGAGCAGTACTTC

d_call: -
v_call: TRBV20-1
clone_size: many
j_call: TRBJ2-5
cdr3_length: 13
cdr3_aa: CSAPSRFQETQYF
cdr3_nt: TGCAGTGCCCCTAGCCGTTTCCAAGAGACCCAGTACTTC

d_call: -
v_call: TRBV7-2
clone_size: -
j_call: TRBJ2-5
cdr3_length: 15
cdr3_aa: CASRGDAARQETQYF
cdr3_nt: TGTGCCAGCAGAGGAGATGCCGCCAGACAAGAGACCCAGTACTTC

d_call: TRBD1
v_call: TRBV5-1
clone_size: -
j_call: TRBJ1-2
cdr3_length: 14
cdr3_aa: CASSGQGANYGYTF
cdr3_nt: TGCGCCAGCAGTGGCCAGGGGGCTAACTATGGCTACACCTTC

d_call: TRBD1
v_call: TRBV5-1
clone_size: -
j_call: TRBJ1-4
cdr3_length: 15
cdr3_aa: CASSKSGTDNEKLFF
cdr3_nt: TGCGCCAGCAGCAAATCCGGGACAGATAATGAAAAACTGTTTTTT

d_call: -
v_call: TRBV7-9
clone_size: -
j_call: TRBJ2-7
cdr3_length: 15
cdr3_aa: CASSLGGAHLNEQYF
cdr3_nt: TGTGCCAGCAGCTTAGGAGGGGCCCATCTTAACGAGCAGTACTTC

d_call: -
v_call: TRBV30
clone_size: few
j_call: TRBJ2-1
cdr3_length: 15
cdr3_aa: CAWSEGWGGYNEQFF
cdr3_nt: TGTGCCTGGAGTGAGGGGTGGGGCGGCTACAATGAGCAGTTCTTC

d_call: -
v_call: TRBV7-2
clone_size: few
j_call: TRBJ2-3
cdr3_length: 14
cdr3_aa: CASVRGGSTDTQYF
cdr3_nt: TGTGCCAGCGTCCGAGGGGGGAGCACAGATACGCAGTATTTT

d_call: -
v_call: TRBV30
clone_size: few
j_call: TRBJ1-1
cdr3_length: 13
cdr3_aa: CAWSLKGTTEAFF
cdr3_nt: TGTGCCTGGAGTCTAAAGGGGACCACTGAAGCTTTCTTT

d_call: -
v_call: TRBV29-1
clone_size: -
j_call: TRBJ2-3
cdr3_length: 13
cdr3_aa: CSVEAPRADTQYF
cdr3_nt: TGCAGCGTTGAGGCACCGAGGGCAGATACGCAGTATTTT

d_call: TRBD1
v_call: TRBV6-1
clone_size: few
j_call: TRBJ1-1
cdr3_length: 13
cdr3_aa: CASAGQGRTEAFF
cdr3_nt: TGTGCCAGCGCGGGACAGGGGCGCACTGAAGCTTTCTTT

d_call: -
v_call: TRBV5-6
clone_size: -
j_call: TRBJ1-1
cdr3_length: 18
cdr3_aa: CASSVSGTPYGPNTEAFF
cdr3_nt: TGTGCCAGCAGCGTGAGCGGGACACCCTATGGGCCTAACACTGAAGCTTTCTTT

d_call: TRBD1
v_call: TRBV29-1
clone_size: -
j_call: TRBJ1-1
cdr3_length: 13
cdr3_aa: CSVVSGTGNQAFF
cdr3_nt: TGCAGCGTTGTCTCCGGGACAGGGAATCAAGCTTTCTTT

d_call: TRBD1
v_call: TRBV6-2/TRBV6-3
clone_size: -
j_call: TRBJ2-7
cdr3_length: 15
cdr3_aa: CASSPGTGSTYEQYF
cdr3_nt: TGTGCCAGCAGCCCCGGGACAGGGAGCACCTACGAGCAGTACTTC

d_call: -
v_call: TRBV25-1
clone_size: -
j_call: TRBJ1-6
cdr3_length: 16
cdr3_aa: CASSVSRTAYNSPLHF
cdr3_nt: TGTGCCAGCAGTGTCTCGAGGACAGCTTATAATTCACCCCTCCACTTT

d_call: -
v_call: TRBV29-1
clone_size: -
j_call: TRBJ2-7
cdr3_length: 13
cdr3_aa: CSVAPQGGNEQYF
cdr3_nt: TGCAGCGTTGCCCCCCAGGGGGGAAACGAGCAGTACTTC

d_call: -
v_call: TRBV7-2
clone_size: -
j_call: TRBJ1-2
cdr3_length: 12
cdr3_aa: CASSPRTDSYTF
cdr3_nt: TGTGCCAGCAGCCCCCGGACAGACAGCTACACCTTC

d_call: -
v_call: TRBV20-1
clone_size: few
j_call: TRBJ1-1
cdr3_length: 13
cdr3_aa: CSAPTGRVTEAFF
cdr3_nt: TGCAGTGCTCCCACAGGGAGAGTCACTGAAGCTTTCTTT

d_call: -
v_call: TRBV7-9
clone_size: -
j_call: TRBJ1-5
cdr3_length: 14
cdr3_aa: CASSVMNSNQPQHF
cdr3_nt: TGTGCCAGCAGCGTAATGAATAGCAATCAGCCCCAGCATTTT

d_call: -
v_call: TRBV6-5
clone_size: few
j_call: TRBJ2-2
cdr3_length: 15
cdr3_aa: CASSYAGRGTGELFF
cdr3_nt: TGTGCCAGCAGTTACGCAGGGCGGGGCACCGGGGAGCTGTTTTTT

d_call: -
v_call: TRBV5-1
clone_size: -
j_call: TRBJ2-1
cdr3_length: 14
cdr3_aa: CASSLGGIGNEQFF
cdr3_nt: TGCGCCAGCAGCTTGGGCGGGATTGGGAATGAGCAGTTCTTC

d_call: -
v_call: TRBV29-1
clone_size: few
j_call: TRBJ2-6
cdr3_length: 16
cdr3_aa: CSVRRQGTSGANVLTF
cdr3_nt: TGCAGCGTCCGTCGCCAGGGGACCTCTGGGGCCAACGTCCTGACTTTC

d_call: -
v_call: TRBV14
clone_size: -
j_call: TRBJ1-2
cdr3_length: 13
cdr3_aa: CASSRYEAGGYTF
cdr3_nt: TGTGCCAGCAGCCGGTATGAGGCTGGTGGCTACACCTTC

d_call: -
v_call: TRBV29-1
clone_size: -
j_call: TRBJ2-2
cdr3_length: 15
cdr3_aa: CSVEEEFSNTGELFF
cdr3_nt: TGCAGCGTTGAAGAGGAGTTCTCGAACACCGGGGAGCTGTTTTTT

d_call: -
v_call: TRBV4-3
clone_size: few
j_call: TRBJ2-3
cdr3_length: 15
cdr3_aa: CASSQVAVYTDTQYF
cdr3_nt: TGCGCCAGCAGCCAAGTAGCGGTATACACAGATACGCAGTATTTT

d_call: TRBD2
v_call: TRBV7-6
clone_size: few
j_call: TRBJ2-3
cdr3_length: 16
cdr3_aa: CASSLPTSGVTDTQYF
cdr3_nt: TGTGCCAGCAGCTTACCGACTAGCGGGGTCACAGATACGCAGTATTTT

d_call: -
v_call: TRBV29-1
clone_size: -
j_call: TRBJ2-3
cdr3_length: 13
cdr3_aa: CSVPQGSTDTQYF
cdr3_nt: TGCAGCGTCCCACAGGGTAGCACAGATACGCAGTATTTT

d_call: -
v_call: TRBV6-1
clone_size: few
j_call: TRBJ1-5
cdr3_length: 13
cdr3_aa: CASSRTVQQPQHF
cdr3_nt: TGTGCCAGCAGTCGGACAGTCCAACAGCCCCAGCATTTT

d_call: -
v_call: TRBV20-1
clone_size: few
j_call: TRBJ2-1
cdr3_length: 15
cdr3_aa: CSARGAPGSYNEQFF
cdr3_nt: TGCAGTGCTAGAGGGGCCCCGGGCTCCTACAATGAGCAGTTCTTC

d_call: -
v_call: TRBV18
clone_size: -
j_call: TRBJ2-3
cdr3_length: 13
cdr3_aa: CASSPPAEDTQYF
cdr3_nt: TGTGCCAGCTCACCACCGGCGGAAGATACGCAGTATTTT

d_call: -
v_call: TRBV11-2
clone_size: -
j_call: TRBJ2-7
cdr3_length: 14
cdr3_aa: CASTPRASSYEQYF
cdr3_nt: TGTGCCAGCACCCCCAGGGCCAGCTCCTACGAGCAGTACTTC

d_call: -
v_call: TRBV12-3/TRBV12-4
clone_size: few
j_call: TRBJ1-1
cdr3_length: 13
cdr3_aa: CAVGLGVGSEAFF
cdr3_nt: TGTGCAGTAGGGTTGGGGGTTGGCAGTGAAGCTTTCTTT

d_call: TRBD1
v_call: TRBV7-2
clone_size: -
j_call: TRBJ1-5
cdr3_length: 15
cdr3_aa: CASSPMGTGNQPQHF
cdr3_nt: TGTGCCAGCAGCCCGATGGGGACAGGCAATCAGCCCCAGCATTTT

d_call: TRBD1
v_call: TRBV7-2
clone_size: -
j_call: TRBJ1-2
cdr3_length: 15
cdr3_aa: CASSLATGQGSGYTF
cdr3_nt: TGTGCCAGCAGCTTAGCGACGGGACAGGGAAGTGGCTACACCTTC

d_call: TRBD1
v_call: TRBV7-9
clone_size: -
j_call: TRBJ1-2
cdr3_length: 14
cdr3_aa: CASSGLTTGYGYTF
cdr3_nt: TGTGCCAGCAGCGGGCTAACGACAGGGTATGGCTACACCTTC